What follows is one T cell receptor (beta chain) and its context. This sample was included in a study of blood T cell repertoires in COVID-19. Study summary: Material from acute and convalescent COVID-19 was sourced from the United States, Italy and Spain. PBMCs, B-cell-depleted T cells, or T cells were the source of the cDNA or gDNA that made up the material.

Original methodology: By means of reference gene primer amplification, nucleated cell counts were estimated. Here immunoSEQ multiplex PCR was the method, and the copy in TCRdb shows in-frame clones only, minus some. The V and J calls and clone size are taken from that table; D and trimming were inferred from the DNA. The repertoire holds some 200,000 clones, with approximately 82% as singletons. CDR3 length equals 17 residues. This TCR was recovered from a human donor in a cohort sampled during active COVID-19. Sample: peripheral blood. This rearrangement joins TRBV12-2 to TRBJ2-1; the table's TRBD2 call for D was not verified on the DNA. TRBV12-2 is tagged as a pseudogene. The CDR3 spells CASRSRWASGLGNEQFF. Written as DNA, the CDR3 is TGTGCAAGTCGCTCCCGGTGGGCTAGCGGGCTCGGAAATGAGCAGTTCTTC.